Below are 10 T cell receptor beta chains sequenced from a single sample in a study of shared clonotypes between healthy human individuals. Clones were sequenced by immunoSEQ multiplex PCR, and TCRdb holds only the in-frame ones, with some missing. In the table there are some 2,500,000 clones, roughly 90% of which are singletons. The sequenced sample was naive CD4+ T cells from PBMCs. Documented subset: CD45RA+ positively selected. These receptors were collected from a man aged 18 to 29 in good health. Some clones in this sample may be carry-over from other donors' samples.

V usage is TRBV5-1 and J usage is TRBJ2-1, with 9 bases identical to TRBD2. V lost 4 bases and J lost 4; bases outside the gene matches: 12. The CDR3 has 17 amino acids. CDR1 is SGHRS, CDR2 YFSETQ, per germline. This chain's CDR3 is CASSDPYLAGIYNEQFF. The CDR3 DNA sequence: TGCGCCAGCAGCGACCCGTACCTAGCGGGAATATACAATGAGCAGTTCTTC.

V is TRBV14 and J is TRBJ1-2; a possible D gene is TRBD1 (5 bases). V dropped 0 bases and J dropped 4 bases, with 12 bases sitting between them. The CDR3 loop spans 15 amino acids. Germline V gives CDR1 SGHDN, CDR2 FVKESK. In nucleotides, the CDR3 is TGTGCCAGCAGCCAAGATCATAGGGGAAGCTATGGCTACACCTTC. Encoded protein: CASSQDHRGSYGYTF.

In its sample, this clone was seen once. V gene TRBV6-5 combines with J gene TRBJ2-7; 8 nucleotides line up with TRBD1. The CDR3 runs to 15 residues. The V gene end was trimmed by 6 bases and the J gene end by 2 bases; junction bases not matched to a gene: 9. CDR1 is MNHEY and CDR2 is SVGAGI in the germline V gene. Here the CDR3 DNA reads TGTGCCAGCAGCCCGGCGGGACAGGTGGCCTACGAGCAGTACTTC. Translation gives CASSPAGQVAYEQYF.

The sample holds one count of this clone. CDR3 nucleotide sequence: TGTGCCAGCAGCCCCGGGCCGGATCCCCTCCACTTT. Protein: CASSPGPDPLHF. The gene calls are TRBV5-4 and TRBJ1-6; no reliable D call. The germline V and J ends were trimmed by 4 bases and 13 bases, with 12 bases remaining between them. This CDR3 is built from 12 residues. The germline gives CDR1 SGHNT, CDR2 YYREEE (reference sequence).

The V call is TRBV7-3, the J call TRBJ2-1, with 10 bases matching TRBD1. Germline V gives CDR1 SGHTA, CDR2 FQGTGA. The CDR3 spans 15 residues. V lost 4 bases to trimming and J lost 12 bases; unmatched junction nucleotides: 12. The CDR3 bases are TGTGCCAGCAGCTCTGGACAGGGGGTAGGGGATGGGCAGTTCTTC. This encodes CASSSGQGVGDGQFF.

The chain has TRBV11-3 and TRBJ2-3, with 11 bases fitting TRBD2. Germline CDR1 SGHNT, CDR2 YENEEA. This CDR3 contains 13 residues. The V segment lost 6 bases and the J segment 5 bases; nucleotides outside the gene matches: 1. CDR3 sequence: CASSGLAGDTQYF. In DNA, the CDR3 is TGTGCCAGCAGTGGACTAGCGGGAGATACGCAGTATTTT.

The genes are TRBV7-2 and TRBJ2-1; 10 nucleotides match TRBD2. CDR1 is SGHTA, CDR2 FQGNSA, per germline. This CDR3 region has 14 residues. Trimming cost V 3 bases and J 9 bases; bases outside gene matches: 5. The CDR3 DNA sequence: TGTGCCAGCAGCTTCCTAGCGGGAGCTAGTGAGCAGTTCTTC. Translating it yields CASSFLAGASEQFF. Based on the CDR3 plus reference TRBV7-2 and TRBJ2-1, the full variable domain is GAGVSQSPSNKVTEKGKDVELRCDPISGHTALYWYRQSLGQGLEFLIYFQGNSAPDKSGLPSDRFSAERTGGSVSTLTIQRTQQEDSAVYLCASSFLAGASEQFFGPGTRLTVL.

J is TRBJ2-3 and V is TRBV7-9; D unresolved. The CDR3 loop spans 14 amino acids. Germline CDR1 is SEHNR and CDR2 is FQNEAQ (reference sequence). Trimming shortened V by 3 bases and J by 8 bases, and 15 bases separated the two germline ends. The CDR3 region has the DNA TGTGCCAGCAGCTTGTTAGGTCAGTCAGGTACGCAGTATTTT. Amino acid sequence: CASSLLGQSGTQYF.

The chain is built from TRBV11-2 and TRBJ2-5; 7 nucleotides align to TRBD2. From germline, CDR1 is SGHAT and CDR2 FQNNGV. The CDR3 sequence is 17 residues long. Unmatched junction bases numbered 17, after V lost 0 bases and J lost 10 bases. The CDR3: CASSLEPSSGTHRGQYF. The CDR3 DNA reads as TGTGCCAGCAGCTTAGAGCCCTCTAGCGGTACCCACCGGGGCCAGTACTTC. The full variable domain, with the rest looked up from reference TRBV11-2 and TRBJ2-5, is EAGVAQSPRYKIIEKRQSVAFWCNPISGHATLYWYQQILGQGPKLLIQFQNNGVVDDSQLPKDRFSAERLKGVDSTLKIQPAKLEDSAVYLCASSLEPSSGTHRGQYFGPGTRLLVL.

The V gene is TRBV11-3, the J gene TRBJ2-1, with 7 nucleotides matching TRBD1. Germline CDR1 SGHNT, CDR2 YENEEA. With V trimmed by 3 bases and J by 9 bases, 8 bases remained unmatched. CDR3 length: 14 residues. The CDR3: CASSFHYRDSEQFF. Written as DNA, the CDR3 is TGTGCCAGCAGCTTCCATTACAGGGACAGTGAGCAGTTCTTC.